This T cell receptor beta chain appears in the sequencing data of a study of T-cell memory formation after mild COVID-19. As for the study in general: Across donors, TCR clusters were largely donor specific.

TCRdb independently ran MiXCR on the 5' RACE reads; one entry per CDR3 protein. The sample comprises approximately 350,000 distinct CDR3 sequences, 28% of which are singletons, and approximately 13% rests with the top ten. The V gene's germline CDR1 is DFQATT and CDR2 SNEGSKA (reference sequence). The CDR3 loop spans 13 amino acids. Trimming pared 0 bases from V and 7 bases from J, leaving 12 bases between. The gene calls are TRBV20-1 and TRBJ1-2, with D hard to call. The sequence was obtained from an adult woman who had mild COVID-19 (a few samples of this study predate the infection). Cell type and time point are not known. Input material: PBMCs or a T cell subset sorted from them (not recorded which). CDR3: CSARDQPGFGYTF. The DNA of the CDR3 is TGCAGTGCTAGAGATCAGCCTGGGTTTGGCTACACCTTC.